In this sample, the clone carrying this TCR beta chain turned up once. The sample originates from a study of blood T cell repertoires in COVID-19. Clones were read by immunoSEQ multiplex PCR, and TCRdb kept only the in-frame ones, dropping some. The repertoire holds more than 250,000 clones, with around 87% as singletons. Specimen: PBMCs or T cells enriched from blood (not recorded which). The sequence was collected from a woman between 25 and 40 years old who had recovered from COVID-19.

The CDR3 nucleotides read TGTGCCAGCAGCCCGACAGAGCACTCGAACTATGGCTACACCTTC. It codes for CASSPTEHSNYGYTF. This chain joins TRBV7-2 and TRBJ1-2; the D gene is possibly TRBD1 (5 bases). Germline V gives CDR1 SGHTA, CDR2 FQGNSA. V was trimmed by 5 bases and J by 2 bases, leaving 15 bases between them. The CDR3 is made up of 15 amino acids.